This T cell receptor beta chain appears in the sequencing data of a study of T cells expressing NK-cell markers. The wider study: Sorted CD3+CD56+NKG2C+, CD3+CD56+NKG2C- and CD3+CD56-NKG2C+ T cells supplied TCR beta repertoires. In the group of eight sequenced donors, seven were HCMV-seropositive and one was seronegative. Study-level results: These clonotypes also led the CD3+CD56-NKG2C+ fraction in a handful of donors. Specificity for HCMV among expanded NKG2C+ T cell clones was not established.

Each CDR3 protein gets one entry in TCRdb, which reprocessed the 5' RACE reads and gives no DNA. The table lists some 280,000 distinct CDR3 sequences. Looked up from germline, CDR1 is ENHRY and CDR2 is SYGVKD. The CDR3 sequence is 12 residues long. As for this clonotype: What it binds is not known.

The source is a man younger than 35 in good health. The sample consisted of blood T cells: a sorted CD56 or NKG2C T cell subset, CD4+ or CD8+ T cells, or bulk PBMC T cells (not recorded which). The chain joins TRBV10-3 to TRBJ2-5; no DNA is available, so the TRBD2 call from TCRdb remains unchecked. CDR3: CAIGQAQMTQYF.